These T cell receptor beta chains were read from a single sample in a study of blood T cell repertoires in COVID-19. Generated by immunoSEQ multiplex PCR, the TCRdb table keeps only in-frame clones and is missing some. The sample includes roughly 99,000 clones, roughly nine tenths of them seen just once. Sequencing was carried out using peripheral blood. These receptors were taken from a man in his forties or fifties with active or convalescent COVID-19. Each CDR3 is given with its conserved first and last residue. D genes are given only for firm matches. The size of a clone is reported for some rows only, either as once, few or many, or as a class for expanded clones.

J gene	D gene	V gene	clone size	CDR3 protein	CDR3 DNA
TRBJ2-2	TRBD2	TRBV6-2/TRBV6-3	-	CASSERVGTSGFTGELFF	TGTGCCAGCAGTGAGAGGGTGGGGACTAGCGGATTCACCGGGGAGCTGTTTTTT
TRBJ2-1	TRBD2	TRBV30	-	CAWSLLAGGYEQFF	TGTGCCTGGAGTTTACTGGCGGGAGGTTATGAGCAGTTCTTC
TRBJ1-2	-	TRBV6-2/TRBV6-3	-	CASSYSRGLGYTF	TGTGCCAGCAGTTACTCGCGAGGGCTTGGCTACACCTTC
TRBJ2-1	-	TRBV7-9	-	CASRARVHNEQFF	TGTGCCAGCAGGGCCAGGGTGCACAATGAGCAGTTCTTC
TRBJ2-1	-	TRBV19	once	CASSITGWNEQFF	TGTGCCAGTAGTATTACTGGTTGGAATGAGCAGTTCTTC
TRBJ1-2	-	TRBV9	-	CASSAYVGAYGYTF	TGTGCCAGCAGCGCCTACGTGGGGGCCTATGGCTACACCTTC
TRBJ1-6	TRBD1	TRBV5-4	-	CASSGDRVSPLHF	TGTGCCAGCAGTGGGGACAGGGTCTCACCCCTCCACTTT
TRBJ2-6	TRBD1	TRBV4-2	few	CASSRLGQDASGANVLTF	TGTGCCAGCAGCCGCTTGGGACAGGACGCCTCTGGGGCCAACGTCCTGACTTTC
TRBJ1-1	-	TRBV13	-	CASSTGVNTEAFF	TGTGCCAGCAGTACGGGGGTGAACACTGAAGCTTTCTTT
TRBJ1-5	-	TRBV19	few	CASSIKGDRQPQHF	TGTGCCAGTAGTATAAAAGGGGATCGACAGCCCCAGCATTTT
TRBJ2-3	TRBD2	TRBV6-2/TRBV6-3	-	CASSLQRGIDTQYF	TGTGCCAGCAGCCTTCAGCGGGGTATAGATACGCAGTATTTT
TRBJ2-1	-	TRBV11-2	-	CASSLGTGSGNEQFF	TGTGCCAGCAGCTTAGGAACAGGGAGTGGCAATGAGCAGTTCTTC
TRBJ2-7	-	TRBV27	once	CASSLYRGYEQYF	TGTGCCAGCAGTTTATACCGCGGCTACGAGCAGTACTTC
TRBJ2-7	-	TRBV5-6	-	CASSLEGVVSGGQYF	TGTGCCAGCAGCTTGGAGGGGGTCGTTTCGGGAGGGCAGTACTTC
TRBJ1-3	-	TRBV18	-	CASSPKQGSGNTIYF	TGTGCCAGCTCACCGAAGCAGGGCTCTGGAAACACCATATATTTT
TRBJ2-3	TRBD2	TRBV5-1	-	CASSLSGLAGGADTQYF	TGCGCCAGCAGCTTGTCGGGACTAGCGGGAGGAGCAGATACGCAGTATTTT
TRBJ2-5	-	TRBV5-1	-	CASSLGLTNVETQYF	TGCGCCAGCAGCTTGGGACTAACAAACGTAGAGACCCAGTACTTC
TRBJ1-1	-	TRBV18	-	CASSPPSGSVGGWTEAFF	TGTGCCAGCTCACCCCCGTCGGGGAGCGTAGGGGGTTGGACTGAAGCTTTCTTT
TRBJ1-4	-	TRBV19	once	CASSILGRGVEKLFF	TGTGCCAGTAGTATACTAGGGCGCGGGGTTGAAAAACTGTTTTTT
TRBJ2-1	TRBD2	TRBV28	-	CASSLAAGNSYNEQFF	TGTGCCAGCAGTTTGGCAGCGGGGAACTCCTACAATGAGCAGTTCTTC
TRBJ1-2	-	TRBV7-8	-	CASSLPTGSYYGYTF	TGTGCCAGCAGCTTGCCGACAGGCAGCTACTATGGCTACACCTTC
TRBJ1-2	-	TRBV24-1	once	CATSDLTNYGYTF	TGTGCCACCAGTGATTTGACAAACTATGGCTACACCTTC
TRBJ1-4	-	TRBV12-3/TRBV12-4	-	CASSLGQLEKLFF	TGTGCCAGCAGTTTGGGGCAGCTTGAAAAACTGTTTTTT
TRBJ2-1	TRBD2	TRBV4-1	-	CASDIHGAGGPWNEQFF	TGCGCCAGCGATATACACGGAGCGGGAGGGCCTTGGAATGAGCAGTTCTTC
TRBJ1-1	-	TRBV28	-	CASSLRGGMAEAFF	TGTGCCAGCAGTTTACGGGGGGGAATGGCTGAAGCTTTCTTT
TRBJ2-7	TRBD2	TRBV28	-	CASSSTGTSGSTQYF	TGTGCCAGCAGTTCTACCGGGACTAGCGGGAGCACGCAGTACTTC
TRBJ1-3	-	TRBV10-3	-	CAISESTGSGNTIYF	TGTGCCATCAGTGAGTCGACAGGCTCTGGAAACACCATATATTTT
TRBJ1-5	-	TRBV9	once	CASSVGDNNQPQHF	TGTGCCAGCAGCGTAGGTGACAACAATCAGCCCCAGCATTTT
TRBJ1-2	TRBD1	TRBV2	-	CASSEVGTGPGYTF	TGTGCCAGCAGTGAAGTCGGGACAGGGCCTGGCTACACCTTC
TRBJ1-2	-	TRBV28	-	CASSLPAEADYYGYTF	TGTGCCAGCAGTTTACCCGCGGAAGCGGATTACTATGGCTACACCTTC
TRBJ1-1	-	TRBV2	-	CASRLGSTEAFF	TGTGCCAGCAGGCTAGGGAGCACTGAAGCTTTCTTT
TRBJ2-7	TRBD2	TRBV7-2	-	CASSSSTSGLGGQYF	TGTGCCAGCAGCTCGAGTACTAGCGGGCTCGGTGGGCAGTACTTC
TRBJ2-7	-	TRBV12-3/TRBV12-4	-	CASSLIGYEQYF	TGTGCCAGCAGTTTGATCGGCTACGAGCAGTACTTC
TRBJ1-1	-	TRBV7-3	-	CASSFGPRGTEAFF	TGTGCCAGCAGCTTTGGCCCACGGGGGACTGAAGCTTTCTTT
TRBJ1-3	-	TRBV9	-	CASSVRQAGSGNTIYF	TGTGCCAGCAGCGTTAGACAGGCGGGTTCGGGAAACACCATATATTTT
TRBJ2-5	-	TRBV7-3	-	CASSTQTGPRETQYF	TGTGCCAGCAGCACACAGACAGGTCCTCGGGAGACCCAGTACTTC
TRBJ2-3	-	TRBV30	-	CAWSVLEAQGGTQYF	TGTGCCTGGAGTGTACTGGAGGCCCAGGGGGGTACGCAGTATTTT
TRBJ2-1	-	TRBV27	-	CASSFLGVNEQFF	TGTGCCAGCAGTTTTTTAGGGGTCAATGAGCAGTTCTTC
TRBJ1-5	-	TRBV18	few	CASSSTTGINQPQHF	TGTGCCAGCTCATCCACGACGGGAATCAATCAGCCCCAGCATTTT
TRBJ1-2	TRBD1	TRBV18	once	CASSPPWGQGDYGYTF	TGTGCCAGCTCACCACCATGGGGACAGGGAGACTATGGCTACACCTTC
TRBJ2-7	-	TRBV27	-	CASRSHPGSYEQYF	TGTGCCAGCAGATCTCATCCCGGCTCCTACGAGCAGTACTTC
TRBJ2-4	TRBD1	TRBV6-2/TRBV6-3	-	CASSSPPGQGAKNIQYF	TGTGCCAGCAGTTCTCCACCGGGACAGGGGGCCAAAAACATTCAGTACTTC
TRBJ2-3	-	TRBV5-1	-	CASSAGQPGTDTQYF	TGCGCCAGCAGCGCAGGACAGCCGGGCACAGATACGCAGTATTTT
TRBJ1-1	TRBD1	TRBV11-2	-	CASSGDRVNTEAFF	TGTGCCAGCAGCGGGGACAGGGTTAACACTGAAGCTTTCTTT
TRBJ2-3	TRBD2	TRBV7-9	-	CASSSGLAGTDTQYF	TGTGCCAGCAGCTCCGGACTAGCGGGCACAGATACGCAGTATTTT
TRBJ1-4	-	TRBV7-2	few	CASSLRPTGWGEKLFF	TGTGCCAGCAGCTTACGTCCAACAGGGTGGGGTGAAAAACTGTTTTTT